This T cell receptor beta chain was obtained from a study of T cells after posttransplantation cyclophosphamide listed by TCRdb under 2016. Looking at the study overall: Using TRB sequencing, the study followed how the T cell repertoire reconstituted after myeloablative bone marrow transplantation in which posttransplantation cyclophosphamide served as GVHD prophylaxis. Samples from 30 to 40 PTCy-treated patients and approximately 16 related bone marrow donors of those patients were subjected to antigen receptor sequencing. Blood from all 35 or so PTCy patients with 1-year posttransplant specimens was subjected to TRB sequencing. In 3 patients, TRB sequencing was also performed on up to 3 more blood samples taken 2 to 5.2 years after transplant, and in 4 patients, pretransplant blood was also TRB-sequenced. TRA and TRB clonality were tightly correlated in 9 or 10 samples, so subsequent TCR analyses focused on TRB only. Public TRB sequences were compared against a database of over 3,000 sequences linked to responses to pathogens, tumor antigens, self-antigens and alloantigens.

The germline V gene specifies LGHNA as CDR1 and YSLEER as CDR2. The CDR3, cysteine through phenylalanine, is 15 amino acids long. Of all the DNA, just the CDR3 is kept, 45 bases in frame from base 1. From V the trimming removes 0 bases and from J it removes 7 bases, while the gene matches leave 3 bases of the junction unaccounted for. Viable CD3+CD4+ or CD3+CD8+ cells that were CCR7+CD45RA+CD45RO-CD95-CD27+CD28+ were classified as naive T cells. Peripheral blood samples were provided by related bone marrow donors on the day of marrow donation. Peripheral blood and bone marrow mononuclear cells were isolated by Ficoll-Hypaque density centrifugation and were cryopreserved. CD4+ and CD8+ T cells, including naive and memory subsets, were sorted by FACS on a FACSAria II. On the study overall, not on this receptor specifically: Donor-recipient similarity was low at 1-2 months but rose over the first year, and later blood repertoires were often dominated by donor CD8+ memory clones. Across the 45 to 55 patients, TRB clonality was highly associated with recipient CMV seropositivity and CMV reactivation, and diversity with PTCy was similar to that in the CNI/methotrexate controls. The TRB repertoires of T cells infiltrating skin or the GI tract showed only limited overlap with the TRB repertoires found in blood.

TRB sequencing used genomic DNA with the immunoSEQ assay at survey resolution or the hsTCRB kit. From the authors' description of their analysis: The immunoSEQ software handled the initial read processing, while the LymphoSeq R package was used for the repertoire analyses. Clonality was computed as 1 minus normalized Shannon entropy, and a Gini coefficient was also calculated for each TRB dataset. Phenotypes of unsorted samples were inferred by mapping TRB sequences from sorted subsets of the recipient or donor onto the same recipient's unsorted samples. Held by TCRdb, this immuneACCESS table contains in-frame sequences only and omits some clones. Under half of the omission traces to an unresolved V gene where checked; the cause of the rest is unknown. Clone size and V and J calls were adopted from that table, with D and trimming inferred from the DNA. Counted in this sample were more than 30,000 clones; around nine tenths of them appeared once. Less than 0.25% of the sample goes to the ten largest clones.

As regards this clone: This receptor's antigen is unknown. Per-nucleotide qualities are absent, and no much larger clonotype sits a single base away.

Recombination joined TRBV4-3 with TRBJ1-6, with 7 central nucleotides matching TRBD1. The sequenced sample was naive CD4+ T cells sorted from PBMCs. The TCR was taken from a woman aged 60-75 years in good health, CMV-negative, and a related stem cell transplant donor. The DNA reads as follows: TGCGCCAGCAGCCAAGAAGGGGACAGAAATTCACCCCTCCACTTT. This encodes CASSQEGDRNSPLHF.